This T cell receptor beta chain originates from a study of blood T cell repertoires in COVID-19. The overall study: Both acute and convalescent COVID-19 samples were obtained from the United States, Italy and Spain.

Trimming cost V 4 bases and J 3 bases, with 14 bases left between them. This CDR3 is 14 amino acids long. The germline V gene encodes CDR1 SGHRS and CDR2 YFSETQ. Study processing details: Reference gene primer amplification gave estimated nucleated cell counts. Sequencing was performed with immunoSEQ multiplex PCR; in TCRdb, only in-frame clones are kept and a portion is missing. That table supplies the V and J calls and clone size; D and trimming were determined from the DNA. There are about 260,000 clones in the sample; 80% to 95% occur only once, and under 3% lies in the top ten. The J gene is TRBJ2-7, the V gene TRBV5-1; D is unclear. This sequence was found in a person under 30 with COVID-19, enrolled during active disease. The sequencing sample was made of peripheral blood. The CDR3 region has the DNA TGCGCCAGCAGCCCCTCTCAGAAATACTACGAGCAGTACTTC. Its protein is CASSPSQKYYEQYF.